This TCR beta chain was profiled in a study of T-cell reconstitution after alpha-beta-depleted transplantation in children. This clonotype turned up a few times. Its antigen is undetermined. Whole-study results and caveats: Several hundred expanded graft clones reportedly gave rise to the alpha-beta T cells present about two months after transplant. T cells produced anew were the main source of T-cell counts and diversity one year after transplant.

As it was prepared, the TCRbeta library received unique molecular identifiers. MiXCR was run by TCRdb on the PCR reads, yielding one entry per CDR3 protein. The sample lists about 500,000 distinct CDR3 sequences; over 10% were seen once. The clonotype originates from a female patient aged 2-9 years who had a stem cell transplant for aplastic anemia, so the T cells may come from the graft donor. This sample comprised PBMCs, mostly from graft donor cells, obtained 180 days after TCRalphabeta/CD19-depleted stem cell transplant.

This chain's CDR3 is CASSQEAASTDTQYF. The CDR3 DNA follows: TGCGCCAGCAGCCAAGAAGCGGCTAGCACAGATACGCAGTATTTT. This rearrangement joins TRBV4-3 to TRBJ2-3; D might be TRBD2 (5 bases). Germline CDR1 reads LGHNA; CDR2 reads YSLEER. The V end was cut by 0 bases, the J end by 0 bases, with 7 bases between. This CDR3 spans 15 amino acids.